A selection of T cell receptor beta chains follows, all from one sample in a study of Tregs in tolerant kidney transplant recipients. Libraries were prepared by immunoSEQ multiplex PCR; TCRdb keeps only in-frame clonotypes and omits some of them. Counted here are 62,000 or so clones, 95% to 98% occurring once; the ten biggest clones make up 0.34%. The material was Tregs from blood, obtained before the transplant. The receptor set was obtained from a human donor who received a combined kidney and bone marrow transplant. Both conserved end residues are part of each CDR3. A D gene is named only where the DNA matches it firmly.

v_call	d_call	j_call	cdr3_length	cdr3_nt	cdr3_aa
TRBV28	TRBD2	TRBJ2-3	17	TGTGCCAGCAGCCCTCTTGTAGCGGGGGGGCCCTCAGATACGCAGTATTTT	CASSPLVAGGPSDTQYF
TRBV25-1	TRBD2	TRBJ2-7	16	TGTGCCAGCAGTCCTCATAGCGGGGGGGCCAGTTACGAGCAGTACTTC	CASSPHSGGASYEQYF
TRBV28	TRBD1	TRBJ1-2	13	TGTGCCAGCAGTTCAGGGGGCCACTATGGCTACACCTTC	CASSSGGHYGYTF
TRBV21-1	-	TRBJ2-1	16	TGTGCCAGCAGCACTAGCGGGAGGGGATTCGTGTATGAGCAGTTCTTC	CASSTSGRGFVYEQFF
TRBV5-4	TRBD2	TRBJ2-1	16	TGTGCCAGCAGCTGGGGGACTAGCGGGAGCTGGGGTGAGCAGTTCTTC	CASSWGTSGSWGEQFF
TRBV20-1	-	TRBJ2-3	11	TGCAGTGCTCCAGGGTGGGATACGCAGTATTTT	CSAPGWDTQYF
TRBV19	-	TRBJ1-2	13	TGTGCCAGTAGTTTACTAGGACTAGGGGGCTACACCTTC	CASSLLGLGGYTF
TRBV6-1	TRBD1	TRBJ2-4	15	TGTGCCACCCACGGACAGGGGGCCTGGGGAAACATTCAGTACTTC	CATHGQGAWGNIQYF
TRBV5-4	TRBD2	TRBJ2-2	17	TGTGCCAGCAGCTTGGCCGTTGGCGGGAGGGCCGCCGGGGAGCTGTTTTTT	CASSLAVGGRAAGELFF
TRBV5-1	-	TRBJ2-2	14	TGCGCCAGCAGCTCTTTACCAGGGGCGGGGGAGCTGTTTTTT	CASSSLPGAGELFF
TRBV5-1	-	TRBJ2-1	16	TGCGCCAGCAGCTTGGGAGCGGGTAGCGCCTACAATGAGCAGTTCTTC	CASSLGAGSAYNEQFF
TRBV5-1	-	TRBJ1-1	17	TGCGCCAGCAGTCTCCAGTATTTCTTACCCATGAACACTGAAGCTTTCTTT	CASSLQYFLPMNTEAFF
TRBV14	-	TRBJ2-2	16	TGTGCCAGCAGCCCGCTTGGCGGCCTCTACACCGGGGAGCTGTTTTTT	CASSPLGGLYTGELFF
TRBV4-1	TRBD1	TRBJ2-3	16	TGCGCCAGCAGCCAAGATCAGGGGACAGGGATAGATACGCAGTATTTT	CASSQDQGTGIDTQYF
TRBV7-7	TRBD2	TRBJ2-1	15	TGTGCCAGCAGCTCACTAGCGGGAGTATTCAATGAGCAGTTCTTC	CASSSLAGVFNEQFF
TRBV10-3	TRBD1	TRBJ1-2	14	TGTGCCATCAGTGCGGGACAGGGGCCCTATGGCTACACCTTC	CAISAGQGPYGYTF
TRBV9	TRBD2	TRBJ2-2	17	TGTGCCAGCAGCGTAGAAGCGGGAGGGCCTAACACCGGGGAGCTGTTTTTT	CASSVEAGGPNTGELFF
TRBV6-5	-	TRBJ1-5	11	TGTGCCAGCAGTGGAGGAGGTCCCCAGCATTTT	CASSGGGPQHF
TRBV19	-	TRBJ1-1	11	TGTGCCAGTAGGTTATACACTGAAGCTTTCTTT	CASRLYTEAFF
TRBV2	TRBD1	TRBJ2-1	11	TGTGCCAGCACCGGGGACAGGAGGCAGTTCTTC	CASTGDRRQFF
TRBV4-2	TRBD2	TRBJ2-3	15	TGTGCCAGCAGCCGAGGGGCGGGGGAGGTAGATACGCAGTATTTT	CASSRGAGEVDTQYF
TRBV7-2	TRBD1	TRBJ1-2	15	TGTGCCGGCAGCTTAGCGAGGGGACAGGGGGGAGGCTACACCTTC	CAGSLARGQGGGYTF
TRBV7-9	TRBD2	TRBJ2-1	16	TGTGCCAGCAGAGCCCAGGAGGCGGGAGTCAGGGCTGAGCAGTTCTTC	CASRAQEAGVRAEQFF
TRBV5-1	TRBD1	TRBJ2-3	14	TGCGCCAGCAAGGCAGGGGGCTGGACAGATACGCAGTATTTT	CASKAGGWTDTQYF
TRBV7-2	-	TRBJ2-3	14	TGTGCCAGCAGCTCGCTGGGCAGGACAGATACGCAGTATTTT	CASSSLGRTDTQYF
TRBV6-1	TRBD2	TRBJ2-7	14	TGTGCCAGCAGTGATAGGGCGGGGGGATACGAGCAGTACTTC	CASSDRAGGYEQYF
TRBV28	-	TRBJ2-7	15	TGTGCCAGCAGTTCTATAGGACAGATCTCCTACGAGCAGTACTTC	CASSSIGQISYEQYF